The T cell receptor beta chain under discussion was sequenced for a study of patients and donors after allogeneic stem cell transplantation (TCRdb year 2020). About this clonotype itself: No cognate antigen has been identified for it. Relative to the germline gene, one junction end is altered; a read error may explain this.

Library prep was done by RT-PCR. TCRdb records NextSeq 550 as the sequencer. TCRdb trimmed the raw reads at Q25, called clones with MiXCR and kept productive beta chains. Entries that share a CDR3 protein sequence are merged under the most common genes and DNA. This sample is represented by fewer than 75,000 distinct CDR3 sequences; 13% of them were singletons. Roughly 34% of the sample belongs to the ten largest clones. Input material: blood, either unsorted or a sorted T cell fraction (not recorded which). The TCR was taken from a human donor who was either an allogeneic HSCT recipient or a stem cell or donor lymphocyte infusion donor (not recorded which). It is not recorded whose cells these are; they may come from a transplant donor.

At the DNA level, the sequence is TGTGCTAGCAGCTTAGATTTTGGGGAGACCCAGTACTTC. The encoded protein is CASSLDFGETQYF. The sequence joins TRBV7-7 to TRBJ2-5, with the D gene not clear enough to name. From a lookup of the germline V gene (reference sequence), CDR1 and CDR2 are SSHAT and FNYEAQ. Including the terminal cysteine and phenylalanine, the CDR3 comprises 13 residues. The DNA shown is the 39-base CDR3, in frame from base 1. Where the CDR3 stops, the reference TRBV7-7 and TRBJ2-5 genes take over; the full variable domain is GAGVSQSPRYKVTKRGQDVTLRCDPISSHATLYWYQQALGQGPEFLTYFNYEAQPDKSGLPSDRFSAERPEGSISTLTIQRTEQRDSAMYRCASSLDFGETQYFGPGTRLLVL.